This T cell receptor beta chain is drawn from a study of shared clonotypes between healthy human individuals. Study in general: Plates per donor: three CD4 naive, three CD4 memory, two CD8 naive, one CD8 memory.

CDR3 size: 13 residues. Germline-derived CDR1 and CDR2 are GTSNPN and SVGIG (reference sequence). With 8 bases removed from V and 0 bases from J, the gap between germline ends came to 12 bases. About this clone: The same CDR3 is also encoded by other DNA sequences in this sample.

Produced via immunoSEQ multiplex PCR; TCRdb's table is partial and in-frame only. The sample carries more than 2 million clones, about 94% recorded once. The TCR comes from a young man in good health. Sequencing was done on a sample of naive CD4+ T cells sorted from blood. Sample subset: CD45RA+ positively selected. This rearrangement joins TRBV30 to TRBJ2-3; tentatively, D is TRBD2 (6 bases). CDR3 protein: CARRGGSTDTQYF. CDR3 DNA sequence: TGTGCCCGCCGGGGAGGAAGCACAGATACGCAGTATTTT.